A single sample gave rise to the 5 T cell receptor beta chains below, sequenced in a study of blood T cell repertoires in COVID-19. The assay was immunoSEQ multiplex PCR, and TCRdb's table has in-frame clones only and misses some. The repertoire consists of roughly 300,000 clones, with about 90% occurring once and the leading ten covering over 0.8%. Sequencing used PBMCs or T cells enriched from blood (not recorded which). The receptors derive from a woman aged 25-40 years who had recovered from COVID-19.

V is TRBV2 and J is TRBJ1-1; 10 bases map to TRBD1. V lost 4 bases and J lost 6; bases outside the gene matches: 2. Germline-derived CDR1 and CDR2 are SNHLY and FYNNEI. The length of the CDR3 is 13 residues. The CDR3 reads CASSADRGAEAFF. In DNA form, the CDR3 reads TGTGCCAGCAGTGCGGACAGGGGGGCTGAAGCTTTCTTT.

Comment on this clone: Other DNA sequences of this sample code for an identical CDR3. The V gene is TRBV5-4, the J gene TRBJ1-2; perhaps TRBD1 as D (6 bases). V shed 0 bases and J shed 3 bases, with 6 bases lying between them. Germline loops: CDR1 SGHNT, CDR2 YYREEE (reference sequence). The CDR3 runs 13 residues. The CDR3 DNA reads TGTGCCAGCAGCTTGGACAGGGACTATGGCTACACCTTC. It yields the protein CASSLDRDYGYTF.

The V call is TRBV5-1, the J call TRBJ1-1; possibly TRBD1 for D (5 bases). The CDR3 is 17 amino acids. The germline gives CDR1 SGHRS, CDR2 YFSETQ. V lost 4 bases, J lost 0 bases, and 19 bases lay in between. The CDR3 DNA sequence: TGCGCCAGCAGCCCTCTAGGGGTTGGAAGCATGAACACTGAAGCTTTCTTT. Translation gives CASSPLGVGSMNTEAFF.

The chain carries TRBV28 and TRBJ2-1; a possible D gene is TRBD1 (5 bases). The ends were cut back, 8 bases at V and 7 bases at J, with 15 bases in the middle. This CDR3 comprises 13 residues. CDR1 is MDHEN and CDR2 is SYDVKM in the germline V gene. CDR3 protein: CASPSQGWNEQFF. In nucleotides, the CDR3 is TGTGCCAGCCCATCCCAGGGATGGAATGAGCAGTTCTTC.

The rearrangement links TRBV14 to TRBJ2-1; D gene unclear. V lost 0 bases and J 14 bases, leaving 20 bases between the germline ends. Germline lookup yields CDR1 SGHDN and CDR2 FVKESK. CDR3 length equals 15 residues. Here the CDR3 DNA reads TGTGCCAGCAGCCAAGATCAACTAAGAATCACGGTGGAGTTCTTC. Its protein is CASSQDQLRITVEFF.